This TCR beta chain is drawn from a study of metastatic and nonmetastatic thyroid tumors. Study in general: For malignant and benign thyroid patients, tumor or nodule tissue and blood were the sources whose repertoires were compared.

This clone was seen just once. What it binds is unknown. V was cut by 3 bases and J by 3 bases, with 20 bases left in between. Germline V CDR1 and CDR2: MGHRA, YSYEKL. This CDR3 is 17 amino acids long. Study outcomes and limitations: Benign nodules were reported to have significantly lower TCR beta diversity than malignant thyroid tumors, in blood and tumor.

No treatment of any kind had been given to any patient before thyroid surgery. How the authors handled the data: Variation in CDR3 across clinicopathological groups served as the basis for constructing a distant-metastasis classifier in papillary thyroid cancer. TCRdb reprocessed the PCR reads using MiXCR. The V and J calls were not made by the authors but by TCRdb's processing. The sample has 9,500 to 15,000 clones, 30% to 35% seen once. This TCR came from a female donor with papillary thyroid cancer or a benign thyroid nodule (not recorded which). Some clones in this sample may be carry-over from other donors' samples. Source material: tumor tissue. V gene TRBV4-1 combines with J gene TRBJ1-1; maybe TRBD1 (6 bases). The CDR3 sequence is CASSHGGAYELDTEAFF. CDR3 DNA sequence: TGCGCCAGCAGCCATGGGGGGGCATATGAGTTGGACACTGAAGCTTTCTTT.